The T cell receptor (beta chain) under discussion was sequenced for a study of blood T cell repertoires in COVID-19 (dated by TCRdb to between 2020 and 2021). General notes on the study: The collaborator samples originated in the United States, Italy and Spain and spanned the acute and convalescent phases of COVID-19. The prospective study material was composed of cDNA or gDNA derived from T cells, B-cell-depleted T cells, or PBMCs. The dataset comprised deeply sampled blood TCRbeta repertoires from subjects exposed to, actively infected with, or recovered from COVID-19. The repertoires were released in a freely available public database intended as a resource for research on the immune response to SARS-CoV-2. Samples came from the ongoing ImmuneRACE study (first 160 participants) plus 1,254 subjects from 6 global collaborators. Nearly every sample came with metadata listing a de-identified subject ID, COVID-19 status, age in years and sex. Where available, HLA class I and class II types were obtained from metadata supplied by the sample provider rather than from assay-based typing. Here is what the overall study found, with its caveats: The quantity of clinical and demographic metadata differed by source and by participant and was supplied without curation.

This clone showed up just once. Its target antigen remains unknown. The record has no base qualities; no much larger clone is one base away. Each collaborating institution followed its own protocols to collect whole blood in K2EDTA tubes. For TCRbeta analysis, collaborators shipped samples as frozen whole blood, isolated PBMCs, or DNA extracted from either of those sample types. TCRbeta CDR3 regions were amplified from genomic DNA by means of the immunoSEQ Assay, a bias-controlled multiplex PCR. Processing in the source paper ran as follows. Nucleated cell counts per sample were estimated from amplification of reference gene primers within the assay. To quantify the absolute abundance of each unique TCRbeta CDR3 rearrangement, sequence reads were collapsed and filtered. For each sample, productive Simpson clonality was calculated as the square root of Simpson's diversity index across productive rearrangements. TCRdb re-hosts the immuneACCESS table, in-frame sequences only. Its copies lack some clones; in the studies checked, an unresolved V gene accounts for under half of them, and the cause for the rest is not known. V, J and clone size were drawn from that table, and D and trimming were deduced from the DNA. Within this sample are approximately 67,000 clones, with roughly nine tenths of them counted one time only. The ten largest clones capture 7.3% of the sample.

Trimming costs V 1 base and J 2 bases, and their ends lie 11 bases apart. CDR1 SGHTA and CDR2 FQGNSA are derived from the germline V gene. The CDR3 runs 15 residues from the cysteine to the phenylalanine. Only the CDR3 portion is preserved as DNA: 45 bases, with reading frame beginning at the first base. The rearrangement combines TRBV7-2 with TRBJ1-2, with the D gene not confidently named. The origin of this receptor is a human donor in a cohort sampled during active COVID-19. Sequencing was carried out using peripheral blood. The CDR3 sequence is CASSLVGQVNYGYTF. The nucleotide sequence reads TGTGCCAGCAGCTTAGTAGGTCAGGTCAACTATGGCTACACCTTC.